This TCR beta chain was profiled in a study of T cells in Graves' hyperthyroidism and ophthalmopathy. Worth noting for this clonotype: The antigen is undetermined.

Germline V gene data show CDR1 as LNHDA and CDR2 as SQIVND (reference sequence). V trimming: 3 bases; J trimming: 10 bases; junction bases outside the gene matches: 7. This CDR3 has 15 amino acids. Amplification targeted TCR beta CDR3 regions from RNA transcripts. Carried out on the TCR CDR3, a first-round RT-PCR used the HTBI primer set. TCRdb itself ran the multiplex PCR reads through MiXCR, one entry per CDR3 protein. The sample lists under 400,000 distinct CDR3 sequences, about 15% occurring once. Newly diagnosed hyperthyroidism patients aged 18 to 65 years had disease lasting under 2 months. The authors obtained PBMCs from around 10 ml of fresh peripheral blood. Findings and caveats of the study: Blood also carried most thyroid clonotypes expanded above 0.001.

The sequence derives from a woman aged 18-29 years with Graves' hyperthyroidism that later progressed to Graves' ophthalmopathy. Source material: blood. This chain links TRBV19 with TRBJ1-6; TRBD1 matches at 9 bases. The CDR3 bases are TGTGCCAGTAGTATGCTGGGACAGGGAACATCACCCCTCCACTTT. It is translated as CASSMLGQGTSPLHF.